This T cell receptor (beta chain) was found in a study of CD8 T cells in ankylosing spondylitis. Quantitative 5'-RACE was performed with molecular barcodes, and it yielded the TCR beta libraries. TCRdb fed the 5' RACE reads into MiXCR, producing one record per CDR3 protein. The sample contains some 220,000 distinct CDR3 sequences, approximately 7.3% of which appear only once. The study's findings and limits: As reported, disease-linked clones showed significant enrichment in matched ankylosing spondylitis synovial fluid. Seemingly distinctive of ankylosing spondylitis blood was a TCR beta motif formed by eight highly homologous variants. Researchers report that disease-linked clones proved CD8+ and relatively rare in peripheral blood. Several of the motif variants were reported before in synovial fluid and blood from reactive arthritis.

The ends were cut back, 2 bases at V and 2 bases at J, with 13 bases in the middle. Per germline, CDR1 LGHNA and CDR2 YSLEER. This CDR3 has 15 residues. This clonotype was picked up many times. The antigen is not known. The specimen sequenced was blood, either unsorted or a sorted T cell fraction (not recorded which). The chain links TRBV4-3 to TRBJ2-7, with D tentatively TRBD1 (6 bases). The sequence derives from a male donor with ankylosing spondylitis. CDR3 loop: CASSQNRVTPYEQYF. DNA of the CDR3: TGCGCCAGCAGCCAAAACAGGGTAACCCCCTACGAGCAGTACTTC.